This is a list of T cell receptor beta chains from one sample in a study of cytomegalovirus exposure and HLA in healthy donors. Some clones are missing from TCRdb's copy, which holds only in-frame ones; the method was immunoSEQ multiplex PCR. The repertoire holds 170,000 or so clones, with 70% to 85% as singletons. Sequenced sample: PBMCs. The source of these receptors is a young man in good health and CMV-seronegative. The CDR3 runs from the conserved cysteine through the conserved F or W. A D gene is named only where the DNA matches it firmly. Clone size appears in some rows only: once, few, many, or a class for an expanded clone.

D: TRBD2; J: TRBJ2-2; V: TRBV29-1; size: NA; CDR3: CSVEDGTSGSFGELFF; DNA: TGCAGCGTTGAAGATGGGACTAGCGGGAGTTTCGGGGAGCTGTTTTTT
D: NA; J: TRBJ2-7; V: TRBV19; size: NA; CDR3: CASSISTDHYEQYF; DNA: TGTGCCAGTAGTATTTCGACAGACCACTACGAGCAGTACTTC
D: TRBD2; J: TRBJ2-1; V: TRBV9; size: NA; CDR3: CASSVGTSGRSEQFF; DNA: TGTGCCAGCAGCGTAGGGACTAGCGGGAGAAGTGAGCAGTTCTTC
D: NA; J: TRBJ2-6; V: TRBV5-1; size: NA; CDR3: CASSLPPRAGANVLTF; DNA: TGCGCCAGCAGCTTACCCCCGCGGGCTGGGGCCAACGTCCTGACTTTC
D: TRBD1; J: TRBJ2-5; V: TRBV27; size: NA; CDR3: CASSYGQGPYQETQYF; DNA: TGTGCCAGCAGTTACGGACAGGGGCCGTACCAAGAGACCCAGTACTTC
D: NA; J: TRBJ2-7; V: TRBV2; size: NA; CDR3: CASSEIRRGSHYEQYF; DNA: TGTGCCAGCAGTGAAATACGCAGGGGTTCCCACTACGAGCAGTACTTC
D: NA; J: TRBJ2-7; V: TRBV18; size: NA; CDR3: CASSPPSASEQYF; DNA: TGTGCCAGCTCACCACCGTCAGCGAGCGAGCAGTACTTC
D: TRBD1; J: TRBJ1-2; V: TRBV10-3; size: NA; CDR3: CAIFFRTGGDYGYTF; DNA: TGTGCCATCTTCTTCAGGACAGGGGGCGACTATGGCTACACCTTC
D: TRBD1; J: TRBJ1-2; V: TRBV11-2; size: NA; CDR3: CASSWGTASGYTF; DNA: TGTGCCAGCAGCTGGGGGACAGCTTCCGGCTACACCTTC
D: NA; J: TRBJ2-1; V: TRBV4-3; size: NA; CDR3: CASSQEGGGILHNEQFF; DNA: TGCGCCAGCAGCCAAGAAGGTGGCGGGATCCTTCACAATGAGCAGTTCTTC
D: TRBD1; J: TRBJ2-2; V: TRBV11-1; size: NA; CDR3: CASSETGGGTGELFF; DNA: TGTGCCAGCAGCGAGACAGGGGGTGGCACCGGGGAGCTGTTTTTT
D: NA; J: TRBJ2-1; V: TRBV29-1; size: NA; CDR3: CSVASVSSYNEQFF; DNA: TGCAGCGTTGCTAGCGTGAGCTCCTACAATGAGCAGTTCTTC
D: TRBD1; J: TRBJ1-1; V: TRBV6-5; size: NA; CDR3: CASSYRGLKDTEAFF; DNA: TGTGCCAGCAGTTATAGGGGGCTTAAAGACACTGAAGCTTTCTTT
D: NA; J: TRBJ2-3; V: TRBV7-9; size: NA; CDR3: CASSFIQGMTDTQYF; DNA: TGTGCCAGCAGCTTTATCCAGGGGATGACAGATACGCAGTATTTT
D: TRBD1; J: TRBJ2-7; V: TRBV15; size: NA; CDR3: CATSSDRGVYEQYF; DNA: TGTGCCACCAGCAGCGACAGGGGCGTCTACGAGCAGTACTTC
D: TRBD2; J: TRBJ2-1; V: TRBV7-2; size: NA; CDR3: CASTVYAGGVDEQFF; DNA: TGTGCCAGTACCGTGTACGCGGGAGGAGTCGATGAGCAGTTCTTC
D: NA; J: TRBJ1-1; V: TRBV4-1; size: NA; CDR3: CASSHPTRMNTEAFF; DNA: TGCGCCAGCAGCCACCCTACTCGTATGAACACTGAAGCTTTCTTT
D: NA; J: TRBJ2-7; V: TRBV15; size: NA; CDR3: CATSPRGSSYEQYF; DNA: TGTGCCACCAGCCCGAGAGGGAGCTCCTACGAGCAGTACTTC
D: NA; J: TRBJ1-1; V: TRBV15; size: NA; CDR3: CATSRALVSGYTEAFF; DNA: TGTGCCACCAGCAGGGCCTTAGTTTCGGGGTACACTGAAGCTTTCTTT
D: TRBD2; J: TRBJ2-1; V: TRBV4-3; size: NA; CDR3: CASSNRGLAGAEQFF; DNA: TGCGCCAGCAGCAACCGGGGACTAGCGGGAGCGGAGCAGTTCTTC
D: NA; J: TRBJ1-5; V: TRBV5-1; size: NA; CDR3: CASSLFGEQPQHF; DNA: TGCGCCAGCAGCTTGTTCGGGGAACAGCCCCAGCATTTT
D: TRBD2; J: TRBJ2-3; V: TRBV28; size: NA; CDR3: CASSVFSGATDTQYF; DNA: TGTGCCAGCAGTGTCTTTAGCGGGGCTACAGATACGCAGTATTTT
D: NA; J: TRBJ2-7; V: TRBV5-6; size: NA; CDR3: CASSRSRAQPYEQYF; DNA: TGTGCCAGCAGCCGATCGAGAGCTCAACCATACGAGCAGTACTTC
D: NA; J: TRBJ1-4; V: TRBV11-2; size: NA; CDR3: CASSSRTFEKLFF; DNA: TGTGCCAGCAGCTCGAGGACATTTGAAAAACTGTTTTTT
D: TRBD1; J: TRBJ2-7; V: TRBV5-1; size: NA; CDR3: CASSLIGTGIVEQYF; DNA: TGCGCCAGCAGCTTAATAGGGACAGGGATCGTCGAGCAGTACTTC
D: NA; J: TRBJ1-1; V: TRBV19; size: once; CDR3: CASSIDRSRFPAFF; DNA: TGTGCCAGTAGTATAGATCGGTCCCGCTTCCCAGCTTTCTTT
D: NA; J: TRBJ2-3; V: TRBV30; size: once; CDR3: CAWTRGLSSDTQYF; DNA: TGTGCCTGGACACGGGGTTTGTCTTCGGATACGCAGTATTTT
D: TRBD1; J: TRBJ2-1; V: TRBV5-1; size: once; CDR3: CASSLVTGTVRNEQFF; DNA: TGCGCCAGCAGCTTGGTCACCGGGACAGTCCGCAATGAGCAGTTCTTC
D: TRBD2; J: TRBJ2-5; V: TRBV6-5; size: once; CDR3: CASRGDYNQETQYF; DNA: TGTGCCAGCAGGGGGGACTATAACCAAGAGACCCAGTACTTC
D: TRBD2; J: TRBJ2-1; V: TRBV7-3; size: NA; CDR3: CASSASERGLSYNEQFF; DNA: TGTGCCAGCAGCGCCTCCGAGCGGGGGCTGTCCTACAATGAGCAGTTCTTC
D: NA; J: TRBJ2-2; V: TRBV6-1; size: NA; CDR3: CASSEVAPGELFF; DNA: TGTGCCAGCAGTGAAGTAGCGCCCGGGGAGCTGTTTTTT
D: NA; J: TRBJ2-1; V: TRBV5-4; size: NA; CDR3: CASSPLTGNNEQFF; DNA: TGTGCCAGCAGCCCCTTAACAGGGAACAATGAGCAGTTCTTC
D: NA; J: TRBJ1-5; V: TRBV4-1; size: NA; CDR3: CASSQDRDQPQHF; DNA: TGCGCCAGCAGCCAAGACAGGGATCAGCCCCAGCATTTT
D: TRBD2; J: TRBJ2-7; V: TRBV28; size: NA; CDR3: CASSNLLAGVFNEQYF; DNA: TGTGCCAGCAGCAACCTATTAGCGGGAGTTTTTAACGAGCAGTACTTC
D: NA; J: TRBJ1-4; V: TRBV21-1; size: NA; CDR3: CASSGGTNEKLFF; DNA: TGTGCCAGCAGCGGGGGGACTAATGAAAAACTGTTTTTT
D: TRBD1; J: TRBJ1-4; V: TRBV7-3; size: NA; CDR3: CASSSTGGVGEKLFF; DNA: TGTGCCAGCAGCTCCACAGGGGGAGTGGGTGAAAAACTGTTTTTT
D: TRBD2; J: TRBJ2-5; V: TRBV5-4; size: NA; CDR3: CASSFGPAGAIGETQYF; DNA: TGTGCCAGCAGCTTCGGGCCAGCGGGAGCTATCGGAGAGACCCAGTACTTC
D: TRBD2; J: TRBJ2-3; V: TRBV5-1; size: NA; CDR3: CASTQAGGSGDTQYF; DNA: TGCGCCAGCACCCAAGCGGGGGGCAGTGGAGATACGCAGTATTTT
D: NA; J: TRBJ1-6; V: TRBV5-5; size: NA; CDR3: CASSLMHNNSPLHF; DNA: TGTGCCAGCAGCTTGATGCACAATAATTCACCCCTCCACTTT
D: NA; J: TRBJ2-2; V: TRBV4-1; size: NA; CDR3: CASSQPFRKAGTGELFF; DNA: TGCGCCAGCAGCCAACCGTTCAGAAAGGCGGGCACCGGGGAGCTGTTTTTT
D: TRBD1; J: TRBJ2-3; V: TRBV5-4; size: NA; CDR3: CASSLGQGLNSDTQYF; DNA: TGTGCCAGCAGCTTGGGACAGGGCCTAAACTCAGATACGCAGTATTTT
D: NA; J: TRBJ2-3; V: TRBV7-3; size: NA; CDR3: CASSSSRTDTQYF; DNA: TGTGCCAGCAGCTCCTCGCGGACAGATACGCAGTATTTT
D: TRBD2; J: TRBJ2-1; V: TRBV12-5; size: NA; CDR3: CASGLSWSGDPSTYNEQFF; DNA: TGTGCTAGTGGTTTGAGCTGGAGCGGGGATCCCTCCACCTACAATGAGCAGTTCTTC
D: NA; J: TRBJ2-1; V: TRBV7-2; size: NA; CDR3: CASSLRETPYNEQFF; DNA: TGTGCCAGCAGCTTAAGGGAGACCCCCTACAATGAGCAGTTCTTC
D: NA; J: TRBJ1-1; V: TRBV30; size: NA; CDR3: CAWIGTFTEAFF; DNA: TGTGCCTGGATCGGGACATTCACTGAAGCTTTCTTT
D: NA; J: TRBJ2-7; V: TRBV9; size: NA; CDR3: CASSVGSGRTYEQYF; DNA: TGTGCCAGCAGCGTAGGTTCTGGGCGAACCTACGAGCAGTACTTC
D: NA; J: TRBJ1-6; V: TRBV6-5; size: once; CDR3: CASSSTTGLGSPLHF; DNA: TGTGCCAGCAGTTCTACGACAGGTCTTGGTTCACCCCTCCACTTT
D: TRBD2; J: TRBJ2-2; V: TRBV27; size: NA; CDR3: CASSFYLAGNTGELFF; DNA: TGTGCCAGCAGTTTTTATCTAGCGGGGAACACCGGGGAGCTGTTTTTT
D: TRBD2; J: TRBJ2-3; V: TRBV4-3; size: NA; CDR3: CASSQVASGSTDTQYF; DNA: TGCGCCAGCAGCCAAGTAGCTAGCGGGAGCACAGATACGCAGTATTTT
D: NA; J: TRBJ2-5; V: TRBV5-4; size: NA; CDR3: CASSAGQTQETQYF; DNA: TGTGCCAGCAGCGCTGGACAGACACAAGAGACCCAGTACTTC
D: TRBD2; J: TRBJ2-4; V: TRBV6-6; size: NA; CDR3: CASSQGLAVKNIQYF; DNA: TGTGCCAGCAGTCAGGGACTAGCGGTGAAAAACATTCAGTACTTC
D: TRBD2; J: TRBJ2-1; V: TRBV7-9; size: NA; CDR3: CASSLASGGAGNEQFF; DNA: TGTGCCAGCAGCTTAGCTAGCGGGGGGGCAGGCAATGAGCAGTTCTTC
D: NA; J: TRBJ2-2; V: TRBV13; size: NA; CDR3: CASSLGPVGELFF; DNA: TGTGCCAGCAGCTTAGGGCCAGTCGGGGAGCTGTTTTTT
D: NA; J: TRBJ1-4; V: TRBV14; size: NA; CDR3: CASSHPDSSPTNEKLFF; DNA: TGTGCCAGCAGCCACCCGGACAGCTCCCCAACTAATGAAAAACTGTTTTTT
D: TRBD1; J: TRBJ2-7; V: TRBV7-9; size: NA; CDR3: CASSYRGEAYEQYF; DNA: TGTGCCAGCAGTTACAGGGGGGAGGCCTACGAGCAGTACTTC
D: NA; J: TRBJ2-3; V: TRBV28; size: NA; CDR3: CASSLREVIDTQYF; DNA: TGTGCCAGCAGTTTACGGGAAGTGATTGATACGCAGTATTTT
D: NA; J: TRBJ2-7; V: TRBV28; size: NA; CDR3: CASSSRVSYEQYF; DNA: TGTGCCAGCAGTTCGAGAGTAAGTTACGAGCAGTACTTC
D: NA; J: TRBJ1-1; V: TRBV2; size: NA; CDR3: CASSRDTSGNTEAFF; DNA: TGTGCCAGCAGCCGGGACACCTCAGGAAACACTGAAGCTTTCTTT
D: NA; J: TRBJ2-2; V: TRBV7-2; size: NA; CDR3: CASSLVARGPIGELFF; DNA: TGTGCCAGCAGCTTAGTGGCGCGGGGTCCTATCGGGGAGCTGTTTTTT